This T cell receptor beta chain was profiled in a study of beta chain features in type 1 diabetes listed by TCRdb under 2018. About the investigation overall: Mean age, gender distribution, total cell number and subset yield did not differ between patients and healthy donors. Regulatory and stem cell-like memory subsets were obtained from only 8 patients and roughly 8 healthy donors, while naive and central memory subsets were obtained from all 30 or so donors. A total of about 100,000,000 sorted cells were examined across all samples, and RNA yield correlated strongly with the number of cells per subset. The study compared TCRB repertoires of sorted circulating CD4+ T cell subsets between recently diagnosed type 1 diabetes patients and matched healthy donors.

This clone was seen a handful of times. It has no known antigen specificity. Per-base quality was not reported, and no clone a single base away is much larger than it. Each donor gave one peripheral blood draw, averaging approximately 110 mL, which was collected into heparinised tubes. A BD FACSAria II was used to sort naive, central memory, regulatory and stem cell-like memory CD4+ T cells with a panel that included CD45RO, CCR7, CD25, CD127, CD95 and CD27. All sorted populations exceeded 98% purity. PBMCs were isolated immediately by Lymphoprep density gradient centrifugation and stained directly without culture. So that batch effects would be minimized, each experiment stained and sorted samples in pairs, pairing one healthy donor with one patient. The CDR3, cysteine through phenylalanine, is 11 amino acids long. CDR3 DNA only is kept here, 33 bases in frame from base 1. In the germline V gene (reference sequence), CDR1 corresponds to GTSNPN and CDR2 to SVGIG. V gives up 5 bases and J gives up 3 bases, and the segment between their germline ends measures 5 bases.

Beyond this particular receptor, the publication reports: Fewer insertions and more nucleotide deletions at VDJ recombination sites were observed in patients with type 1 diabetes, implying thymic rearrangement abnormalities. Only small numbers of individuals were included in the HLA sub-analyses, which left unresolved whether HLA type had any influence on TCRB rearrangement. Shorter templates might be favored by PCR, yet because patient and control samples were amplified and corrected together, any such skew would affect both groups equally. Naive, central memory and regulatory TCRB repertoires appeared to be more similar among patients than among healthy donors. Type 1 diabetes patients showed a moderate but significant shortening of TCRB CDR3 length in all four CD4+ subsets. Sequencing cDNA rather than genomic DNA could over-represent highly expressing activated cells, although activation and CD3 levels did not differ between groups.

All of the isolated RNA was reverse transcribed with the High Capacity cDNA Reverse Transcription Kit, so expressed TCRB transcripts were sequenced. Naive, central memory and regulatory T cell samples underwent deep immunoSEQ sequencing, averaging around 3.6 million total reads per sample. After sorted cells were lysed in RLT buffer, RNA was extracted with DNase-treated RNeasy Micro or Mini kits, with the choice depending on cell number. Each cell subset was processed on its own to prevent cross-contamination, while patient and healthy donor samples were processed together. The immunoSEQ multiplex PCR was used to amplify TCRB sequences from cDNA, generating 87-bp fragments that spanned the CDR3 region. Amplicons were sequenced on the Illumina HiSeq platform. Per the source publication's procedure: PCR bias was corrected computationally using synthetic template baselines, and reads within Hamming distance 2 were collapsed, with unmergeable singletons discarded. By aligning reads against IMGT, V, D and J genes, CDR3 length, and insertions or deletions at six rearrangement sites were assigned. Clonotype counts were normalized to sorted cell number within each subset before computing true diversity and Gini coefficients with the tcR R package. The overlap coefficient, calculated on TCRB nucleotide sequences, was used to quantify repertoire sharing. What TCRdb holds here is the immuneACCESS table cut down to in-frame rearrangements. Part of the clones is not present; checked against another copy, under half of the missing clones reflect an unresolved V gene, and the others are unexplained. That table furnishes V, J and clone size, whereas the DNA furnished D and trimming. This sample comprises 120,000 to 150,000 clones, under 60% of them detected only once. The ten largest clones add up to roughly 0.43% of the sample.

The sequencing sample was made of Tregs from blood. What this sample's cell subset or site label stands for: regulatory CD4+ T cells. In this chain, TRBV30 is recombined with TRBJ1-3; too little of a D gene remains to name it. The TCR was taken from a man between 18 and 29 years old in good health. The CDR3 region: CAWSLGNTIYF. In nucleotides, the sequence is TGTGCCTGGTCCCTTGGAAACACCATATATTTT.